The sequence of this T cell receptor (beta chain) was determined in a study of blood T cells in healthy people across ages (dated by TCRdb to about 2015). For context, the study as a whole: In model experiments, roughly one uniquely barcoded TCR beta cDNA molecule per two T cells was captured by template switching. Using deep sequencing normalized with unique cDNA molecular identifiers, the study measured how TCR beta repertoire diversity changes with age. Donors were grouped into four age groups: young (average about 15 years), middle-aged (39), aged (approximately 67) and long-lived (just over 80). Donors of different ages were randomly distributed across sequencing lanes to avoid experimental bias. Two additional independent replicas of 1 million unique cDNA reads from the same blood draw were analyzed for two donors (one aged 18 to 29 and one aged 80 or older).

Library preparation employed 5' RACE. Sequencing was performed on an Illumina HiSeq 2500. The second PCR ran for about 6 to 11 cycles and used a J-beta primer mix along with a sample-barcoded 5' primer. A template-switch 5' adaptor carrying 12 random nucleotides introduced a unique molecular identifier onto each TCR beta cDNA molecule. Each sample yielded at least 3 million CDR3-containing paired-end reads. All of the RNA was converted into first-strand cDNA using the Mint cDNA synthesis kit, with a TRBC-specific oligonucleotide serving as the primer. All cDNA was treated with uracil-DNA glycosylase and then went through a first 18-cycle PCR with the universal primers M1SS and BC2_uni_R. In the paper's pipeline: Each sample was normalized by randomly selecting 1 million high-quality reads, each carrying a distinct molecular identifier. Reads sharing molecular identifiers were discarded rather than binned into consensus sequences. MiTCR, run with a Q25 quality threshold and the strictest error-elimination algorithm, handled CDR3 identification, clonotype clustering and error correction. A nonparametric unseen species model with Euler transformation was used to estimate lower-bound total TCR beta diversity. The raw public reads went through TCRdb reprocessing: fastp at Q25, MiXCR clone calling, in-frame beta chains kept. Rows with a matching CDR3 protein are joined into one entry that keeps the most common DNA and genes. TCRdb, rather than the study authors, made the V and J calls. The sample records 1.5 million or so distinct CDR3 sequences, under 55% of which are singletons. The top ten hold approximately 4% of the sample.

Overall study results and their limits: Estimates of total diversity based on one million sequenced T cells were regarded as lower bounds and as underestimates. Compared with the aged group, the long-lived group had more naive CD4+ T cells, fewer expanded clones and increased TCR diversity, a pattern suggesting age selection. Observed TCR beta diversity correlated strongly with the percentage of naive T cells measured by flow cytometry. Because donor CMV infection status was unknown, age-related changes in expanded clonotypes were potentially confounded. Since profiling was done on bulk unsorted PBMCs, naive and antigen-experienced compartments could not be conclusively compared. As age increased, observed TCR beta diversity per million T cells dropped in a roughly linear way, and a significant reduction was already evident by age 40.

The CDR3 contains 14 residues, cysteine and phenylalanine counted. Just CDR3 DNA is preserved here, 42 bases in frame from base 1. Systemically healthy Caucasian individuals from Russia, some 36 in total and aged about 6 to 90 years, were included as donors. Each donor gave around 9.5 milliliters of peripheral blood, collected into EDTA-treated Vacutainer tubes. Ficoll-Paque density-gradient centrifugation was used to isolate PBMCs, with at least 7 million per sample. Trizol reagent was used to extract total RNA from PBMCs, with at least 6 micrograms per sample. For every donor, an aliquot of PBMCs went through flow cytometry to measure the percentages of naive CD45RAhigh/CD27high T cells. This clonotype was found a few times. It has no known antigen specificity. Base qualities are not provided; no much larger clone lies one nucleotide away.

The sequenced sample consisted of blood. The receptor was isolated from a woman aged 18-35 years in good health. The chain joins TRBV12-3 or TRBV12-4 to TRBJ2-1; 6 matching bases give a weak D call of TRBD2. The end of the DNA fits TRBJ2-7 better, so the J call may be wrong. The CDR3 region: CATLAGSSYNEQYF. The sequenced DNA: TGTGCCACTTTGGCGGGGAGCTCCTACAATGAGCAGTACTTC.